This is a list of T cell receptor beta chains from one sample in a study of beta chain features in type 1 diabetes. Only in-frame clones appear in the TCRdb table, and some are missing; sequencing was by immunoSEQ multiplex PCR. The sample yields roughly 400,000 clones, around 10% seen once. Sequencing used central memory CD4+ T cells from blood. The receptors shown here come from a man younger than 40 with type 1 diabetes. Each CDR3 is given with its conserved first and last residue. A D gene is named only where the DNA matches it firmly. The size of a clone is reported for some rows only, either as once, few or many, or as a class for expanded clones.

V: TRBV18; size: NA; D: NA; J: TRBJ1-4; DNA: TGTGCCAGCTCACCACGGGCAGGGGAAGGTGAAAAACTGTTTTTT; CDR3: CASSPRAGEGEKLFF
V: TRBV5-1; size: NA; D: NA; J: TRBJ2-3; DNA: TGCGCCAGCAAGGGGCTCGAGAACACAGATACGCAGTATTTT; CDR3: CASKGLENTDTQYF
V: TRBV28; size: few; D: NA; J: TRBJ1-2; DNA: TGTGCCAGCAGCCCCGGGTATACGTCTAACTATGGCTACACCTTC; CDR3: CASSPGYTSNYGYTF
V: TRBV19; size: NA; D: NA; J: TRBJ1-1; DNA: TGTGCCAGTAGTATTAGTATGGCCGCCACTGAAGCTTTCTTT; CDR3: CASSISMAATEAFF
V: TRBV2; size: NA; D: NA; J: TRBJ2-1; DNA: TGTGCCAGCAGTGATCGCGCTAGGGCGCTCTTC; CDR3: CASSDRARALF
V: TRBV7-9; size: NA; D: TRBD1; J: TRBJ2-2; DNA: TGTGCCAGCAGCAGCAGACAGGGGGCGCAGGAGCTGTTTTTT; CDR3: CASSSRQGAQELFF
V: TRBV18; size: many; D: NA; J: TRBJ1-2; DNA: TGTGCCAGCTCACCCAACAGGGATGGCTACACCTTC; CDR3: CASSPNRDGYTF
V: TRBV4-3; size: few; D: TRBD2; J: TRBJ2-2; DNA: TGCGCCAGCAGCCAACTCCTAGCGGGATTAGGCACCGGGGAGCTGTTTTTT; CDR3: CASSQLLAGLGTGELFF
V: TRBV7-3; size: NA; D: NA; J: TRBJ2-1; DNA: TGTGCCAGCAGCTTTACAGGGCGCTGGAATGAGCAGTTCTTC; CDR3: CASSFTGRWNEQFF
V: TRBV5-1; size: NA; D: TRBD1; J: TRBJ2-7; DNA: TGCGCCAGCAGCTCCTCCGGGACAGGGACCCACGAGCAGTACTTC; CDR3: CASSSSGTGTHEQYF